The rows below give T cell receptor beta chains drawn from one sample of a study of metastatic and nonmetastatic thyroid tumors. TCRdb reanalyzed the PCR reads via MiXCR. The sample has just under 4,000 clones, around 20% seen once. Sample: tumor tissue. The receptors were gathered from a male donor with papillary thyroid cancer or a benign thyroid nodule (not recorded which). Some clones in this sample may be carry-over from other donors' samples. The CDR3 runs from the conserved cysteine through the conserved F or W. Each record gives: V gene, J gene, clone size, CDR3 protein. The listing skips clone size in some rows; elsewhere it reads once, few, many or a size class.

v_call: TRBV19
j_call: TRBJ1-1
clone_size: few
cdr3_aa: CASIPRDRFNTEAFF

v_call: TRBV9
j_call: TRBJ2-7
clone_size: NA
cdr3_aa: CASSVAPGQRYEQYF

v_call: TRBV28
j_call: TRBJ1-6
clone_size: NA
cdr3_aa: CASSFGGRAPLHF

v_call: TRBV20-1
j_call: TRBJ1-2
clone_size: NA
cdr3_aa: CSARDQGAYGYTF

v_call: TRBV20-1
j_call: TRBJ2-7
clone_size: NA
cdr3_aa: CSATGETYEQYF

v_call: TRBV28
j_call: TRBJ2-7
clone_size: NA
cdr3_aa: CASGRSWVLYEQYF

v_call: TRBV18
j_call: TRBJ2-3
clone_size: many
cdr3_aa: CASPPDYLSTDTQYF

v_call: TRBV12-3/TRBV12-4
j_call: TRBJ2-2
clone_size: NA
cdr3_aa: CASSFGTAVLRAGELFF

v_call: TRBV9
j_call: TRBJ2-1
clone_size: many
cdr3_aa: CASSVGFGTGGGNEQFF

v_call: TRBV19
j_call: TRBJ2-5
clone_size: NA
cdr3_aa: CASSIGRAGNQETQYF

v_call: TRBV19
j_call: TRBJ1-3
clone_size: once
cdr3_aa: CASSPSGASSGNTIYF

v_call: TRBV12-3/TRBV12-4
j_call: TRBJ1-1
clone_size: few
cdr3_aa: CASSLGTLNTEAFF

v_call: TRBV11-2
j_call: TRBJ2-7
clone_size: NA
cdr3_aa: CASSLVAGGQYEQYF

v_call: TRBV11-2
j_call: TRBJ1-5
clone_size: many
cdr3_aa: CASSPNTGTGIQPQHF